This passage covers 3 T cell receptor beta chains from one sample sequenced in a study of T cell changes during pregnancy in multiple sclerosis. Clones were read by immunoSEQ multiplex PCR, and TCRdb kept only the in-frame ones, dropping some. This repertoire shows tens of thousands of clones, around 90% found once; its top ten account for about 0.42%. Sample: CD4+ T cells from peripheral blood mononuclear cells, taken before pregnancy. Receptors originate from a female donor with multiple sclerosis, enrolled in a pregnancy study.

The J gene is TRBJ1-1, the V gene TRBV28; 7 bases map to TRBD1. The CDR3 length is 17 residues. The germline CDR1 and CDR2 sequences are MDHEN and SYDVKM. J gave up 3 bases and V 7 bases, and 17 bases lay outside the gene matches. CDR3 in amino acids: CASILSRGRRIDTEAFF. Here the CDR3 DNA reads TGTGCCAGCATCCTGAGTAGGGGGCGTCGTATAGACACTGAAGCTTTCTTT.

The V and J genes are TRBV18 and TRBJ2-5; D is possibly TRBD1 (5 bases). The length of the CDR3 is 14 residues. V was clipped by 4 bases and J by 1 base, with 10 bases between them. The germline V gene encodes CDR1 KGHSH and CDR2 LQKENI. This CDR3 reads CASSHRSAQETQYF. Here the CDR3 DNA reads TGTGCCAGCTCACACAGGTCCGCCCAAGAGACCCAGTACTTC.

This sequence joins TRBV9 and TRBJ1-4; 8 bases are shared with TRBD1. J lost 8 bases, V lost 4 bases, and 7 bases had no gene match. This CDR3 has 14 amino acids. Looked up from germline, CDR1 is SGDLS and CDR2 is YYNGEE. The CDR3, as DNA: TGTGCCAGCAGCACGACAGGGGTGGAAGAAAAACTGTTTTTT. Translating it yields CASSTTGVEEKLFF.